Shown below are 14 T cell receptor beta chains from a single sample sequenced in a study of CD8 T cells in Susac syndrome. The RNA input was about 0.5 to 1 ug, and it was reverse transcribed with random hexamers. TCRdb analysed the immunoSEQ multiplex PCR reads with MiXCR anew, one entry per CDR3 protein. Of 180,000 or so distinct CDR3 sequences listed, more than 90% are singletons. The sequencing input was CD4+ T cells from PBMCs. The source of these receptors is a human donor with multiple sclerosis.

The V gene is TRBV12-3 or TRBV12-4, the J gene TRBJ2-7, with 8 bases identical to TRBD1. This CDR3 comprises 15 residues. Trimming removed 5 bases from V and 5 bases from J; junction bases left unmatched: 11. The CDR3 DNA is TGTGCCAGCAGTCCCTGGACAGGGAGGAAGAACGAGCAGTACTTC. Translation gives CASSPWTGRKNEQYF.

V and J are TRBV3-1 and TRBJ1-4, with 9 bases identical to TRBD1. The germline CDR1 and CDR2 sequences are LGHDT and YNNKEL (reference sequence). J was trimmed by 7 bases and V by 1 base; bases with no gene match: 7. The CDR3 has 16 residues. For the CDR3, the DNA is TGTGCCAGCAGCCAAGGGAAGGTGACAGGGGGTGAAAAACTGTTTTTT. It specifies CASSQGKVTGGEKLFF.

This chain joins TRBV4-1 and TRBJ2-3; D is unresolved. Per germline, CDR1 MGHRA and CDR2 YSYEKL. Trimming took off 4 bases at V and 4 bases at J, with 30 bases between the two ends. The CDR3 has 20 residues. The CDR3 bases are TGCGCCAGCAGCCGTTGGGCGAACATTCGGCTAACCGGAGCCGCAGATACGCAGTATTTT. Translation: CASSRWANIRLTGAADTQYF.

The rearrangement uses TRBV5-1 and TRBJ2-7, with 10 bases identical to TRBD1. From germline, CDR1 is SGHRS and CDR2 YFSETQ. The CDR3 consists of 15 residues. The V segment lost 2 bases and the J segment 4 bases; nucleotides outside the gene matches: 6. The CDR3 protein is CASSFSVGQGYEQYF. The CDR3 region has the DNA TGCGCCAGCAGCTTCTCCGTGGGACAGGGGTACGAGCAGTACTTC. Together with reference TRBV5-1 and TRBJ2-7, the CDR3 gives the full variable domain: KAGVTQTPRYLIKTRGQQVTLSCSPISGHRSVSWYQQTPGQGLQFLFEYFSETQRNKGNFPGRFSGRQFSNSRSEMNVSTLELGDSALYLCASSFSVGQGYEQYFGPGTRLTVT.

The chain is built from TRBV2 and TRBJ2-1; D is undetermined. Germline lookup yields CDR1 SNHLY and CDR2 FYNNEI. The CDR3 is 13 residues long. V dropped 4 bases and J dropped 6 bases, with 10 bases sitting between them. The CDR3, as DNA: TGTGCCAGCAGTGGCGGACGGGTCAATGAGCAGTTCTTC. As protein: CASSGGRVNEQFF.

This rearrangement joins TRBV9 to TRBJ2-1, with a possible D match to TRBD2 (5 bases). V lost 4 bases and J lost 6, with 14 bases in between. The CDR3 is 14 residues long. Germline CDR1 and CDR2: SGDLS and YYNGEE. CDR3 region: CASSPGVTPNEQFF. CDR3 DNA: TGTGCCAGCAGCCCCGGGGTCACCCCCAATGAGCAGTTCTTC.

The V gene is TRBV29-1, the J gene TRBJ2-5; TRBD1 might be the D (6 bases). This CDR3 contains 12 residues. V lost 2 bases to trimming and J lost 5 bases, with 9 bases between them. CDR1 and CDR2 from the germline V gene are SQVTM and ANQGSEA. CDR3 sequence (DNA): TGCAGCGTTGAATGGGGGCCGGAGACCCAGTACTTC. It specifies CSVEWGPETQYF.

CDR3 loop: CASSQVGGRREQFF. The CDR3 coding sequence is TGTGCCAGCAGCCAAGTGGGGGGCCGCAGGGAGCAGTTCTTC. This chain joins TRBV4-2 and TRBJ2-1; D is perhaps TRBD1 or TRBD2 (6 bases each). This CDR3 has 14 amino acids. Germline CDR1 LGHNA, CDR2 YNFKEQ. V dropped 1 base and J dropped 10 bases, with 14 bases sitting between them.

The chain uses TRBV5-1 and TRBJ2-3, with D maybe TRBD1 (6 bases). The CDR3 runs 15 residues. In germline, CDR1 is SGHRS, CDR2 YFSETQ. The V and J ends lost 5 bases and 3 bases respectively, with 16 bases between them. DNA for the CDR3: TGCGCCAGCAGGTTACGGACAGATTCTACAGATACGCAGTATTTT. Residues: CASRLRTDSTDTQYF.

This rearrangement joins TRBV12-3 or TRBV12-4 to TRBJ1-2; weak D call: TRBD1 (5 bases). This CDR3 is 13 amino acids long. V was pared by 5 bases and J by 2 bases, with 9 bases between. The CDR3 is CASSKDTNYGYTF. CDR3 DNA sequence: TGTGCCAGCAGTAAGGACACAAACTATGGCTACACCTTC.

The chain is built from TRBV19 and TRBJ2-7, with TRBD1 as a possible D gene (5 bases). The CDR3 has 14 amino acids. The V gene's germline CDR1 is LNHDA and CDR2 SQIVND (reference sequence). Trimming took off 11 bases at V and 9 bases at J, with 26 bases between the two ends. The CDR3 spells CACRESSLDSRQYF. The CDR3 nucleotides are TGTGCCTGTCGCGAATCGAGTCTCGACAGTAGGCAGTACTTC.

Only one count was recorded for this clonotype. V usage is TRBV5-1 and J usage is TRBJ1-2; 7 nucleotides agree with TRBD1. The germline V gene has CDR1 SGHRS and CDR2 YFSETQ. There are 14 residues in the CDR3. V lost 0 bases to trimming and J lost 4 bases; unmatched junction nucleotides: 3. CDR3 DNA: TGCGCCAGCAGCTTGGGGACAGGAACCTATGGCTACACCTTC. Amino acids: CASSLGTGTYGYTF.

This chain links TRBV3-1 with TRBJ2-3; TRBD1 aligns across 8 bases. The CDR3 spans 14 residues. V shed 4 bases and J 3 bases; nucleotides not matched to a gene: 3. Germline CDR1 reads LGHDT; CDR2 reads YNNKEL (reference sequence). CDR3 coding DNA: TGTGCCAGCAGCCCGGGACAGGTAACAGATACGCAGTATTTT. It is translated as CASSPGQVTDTQYF.

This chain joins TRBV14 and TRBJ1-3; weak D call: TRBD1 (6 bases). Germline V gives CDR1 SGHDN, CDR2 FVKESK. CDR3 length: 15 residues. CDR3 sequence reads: CAPRRWGQSGNTIYF. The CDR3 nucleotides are TGTGCGCCGCGCAGGTGGGGGCAATCAGGAAACACCATATATTTT. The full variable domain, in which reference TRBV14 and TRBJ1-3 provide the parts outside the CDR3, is EAGVTQFPSHSVIEKGQTVTLRCDPISGHDNLYWYRRVMGKEIKFLLHFVKESKQDESGMPNNRFLAERTGGTYSTLKVQPAELEDSGVYFCAPRRWGQSGNTIYFGEGSWLTVV.